This T cell receptor (beta chain) comes out of a study of cytomegalovirus exposure and HLA in healthy donors. The overall study: The study placed less than 90% of its 350 to 450 genotyped donors in the Caucasian-associated ancestry cluster. Findings and limits, study-wide: Per a later analysis, HLA-associated TCR beta chains showed more clonal expansion than other, equally common TCR beta chains. A later analysis associated roughly 15,000 TCR beta sequences with HLA alleles at a 0.05 false discovery rate.

PCR used 60 Vbeta primers and 13 Jbeta primers. The data were produced by immunoSEQ multiplex PCR, yet TCRdb's version contains in-frame clones alone and is incomplete. The sample consists of 150,000 or so clones, roughly 79% of them appearing once. The V end lost 2 bases, the J end lost 2 bases, and 9 bases lay between the germline ends. CDR3 length: 13 amino acids. Germline V gene sequence: CDR1 GTSNPN, CDR2 SVGIG (reference sequence). Only a few counts were recorded for this clone. The antigen remains undetermined. This sequence was found in a woman younger than 30 in good health and CMV-seropositive. The V gene is TRBV30, the J gene TRBJ1-2; a possible D gene is TRBD1 (6 bases). Specimen: PBMCs. The CDR3 coding sequence is TGTGCCTGGAGTCTTCAGGGGAACTATGGCTACACCTTC. Protein: CAWSLQGNYGYTF.